This T cell receptor beta chain was captured by sequencing in a study of blood T cell repertoires in COVID-19. In the study overall: Some COVID-19 samples were acute and others convalescent; all came from the United States, Italy and Spain. PBMCs, B-cell-depleted T cells, or T cells provided the cDNA or gDNA that made up the material.

V was clipped by 9 bases and J by 6 bases, with 12 bases between them. Per germline, CDR1 LNHDA and CDR2 SQIVND (reference sequence). This CDR3 is built from 12 residues. Methods used by the authors: Researchers report that nucleated cell counts were estimated from reference gene primer amplification. TCRdb's table, derived via immunoSEQ multiplex PCR, lists solely in-frame clones and lacks some. The DNA gave D and trimming, while V, J and clone size come from that table. The sample carries more than 60,000 clones, roughly nine tenths recorded once. Sequenced material: peripheral blood. V and J are TRBV19 and TRBJ1-3; maybe TRBD1 (6 bases). The receptor was derived from a woman over 75 with active or convalescent COVID-19. The chain's CDR3 is CASTGQLNTIYF. CDR3 bases: TGTGCCAGCACTGGACAGCTAAACACCATATATTTT. Full variable domain (remainder filled in from reference TRBV19 and TRBJ1-3): DGGITQSPKYLFRKEGQNVTLSCEQNLNHDAMYWYRQDPGQGLRLIYYSQIVNDFQKGDIAEGYSVSREKKESFPLTVTSAQKNPTAFYLCASTGQLNTIYFGEGSWLTVV.